The 11 T cell receptor beta chains reported below all come from one sample, sequenced in a study of Ad26.COV2.S vaccination and SARS-CoV-2 variants. Treatment noted: around 19 received Ad26.COV2.S at low or high dose, single or two shots; 5 received placebo; per-sample allocation not given. Specimens were obtained on day 63 following the first vaccine or placebo injection. Assay: immunoSEQ multiplex PCR; the TCRdb copy retains only in-frame clones and omits some. Of roughly 320,000 clones in the sample, more than 75% were seen once. The material was peripheral blood, obtained in a trial of Ad26.COV2.S vaccine versus placebo. These receptors all come from a person between 18 and 59 years old who received the Ad26.COV2.S COVID-19 vaccine or a placebo.

V usage is TRBV19 and J usage is TRBJ1-2, with 8 bases that match TRBD1. The germline CDR1 and CDR2 sequences are LNHDA and SQIVND (reference sequence). Unmatched junction bases numbered 9, after V lost 4 bases and J lost 5 bases. CDR3 size: 15 residues. The CDR3: CASSTGQGAGYGYTF. The CDR3 DNA follows: TGTGCCAGTAGTACTGGGCAGGGGGCAGGGTATGGCTACACCTTC.

The chain couples TRBV6-5 to TRBJ1-1, with D possibly being TRBD1 (5 bases). Germline V gene sequence: CDR1 MNHEY, CDR2 SVGAGI. The V end lost 2 bases, the J end lost 0 bases, and 13 bases lay between the germline ends. The CDR3 is made up of 16 amino acids. CDR3 sequence: CASSYRKGVMNTEAFF. The CDR3 nucleotides read TGTGCCAGCAGTTACCGAAAAGGGGTTATGAACACTGAAGCTTTCTTT.

The chain combines TRBV6-6 with TRBJ1-4, with D perhaps TRBD1 (5 bases). CDR3 length: 14 residues. The germline V gene encodes CDR1 MNHNY and CDR2 SVGAGI (reference sequence). Trimming shortened V by 5 bases and J by 4 bases, and 11 bases separated the two germline ends. The CDR3 coding sequence is TGTGCCAGCAGTGACCGACAGAATAATGAAAAACTGTTTTTT. Protein: CASSDRQNNEKLFF.

This clone was observed a single time. The chain carries TRBV6-2 or TRBV6-3 and TRBJ1-5; maybe TRBD1 (6 bases). The CDR3 is 17 residues long. Trimming left V 0 bases short and J 2 bases short, with 14 bases between. Germline V gene lookup returns CDR1 MNHEY and CDR2 SVGEGT. As DNA, the CDR3 is TGTGCCAGCAGTTACTCCTGGGACAACCTGGGCAATCAGCCCCAGCATTTT. Its translation: CASSYSWDNLGNQPQHF.

The rearrangement links TRBV5-5 to TRBJ2-7, with TRBD1 as a possible D gene (6 bases). The V end was cut by 2 bases, the J end by 5 bases, with 17 bases between. The CDR3 sequence is 15 residues long. Germline V CDR1 and CDR2: SGHKS, YYEKEE (reference sequence). The CDR3: CASSFFVQGRDEQYF. The CDR3 region has the DNA TGTGCCAGCAGCTTCTTCGTACAGGGAAGAGACGAGCAGTACTTC. Based on the CDR3 plus reference TRBV5-5 and TRBJ2-7, the full variable domain is DAGVTQSPTHLIKTRGQQVTLRCSPISGHKSVSWYQQVLGQGPQFIFQYYEKEERGRGNFPDRFSARQFPNYSSELNVNALLLGDSALYLCASSFFVQGRDEQYFGPGTRLTVT.

The V call is TRBV4-1, the J call TRBJ2-7; D remains unclear. Germline V gives CDR1 MGHRA, CDR2 YSYEKL. The germline V and J ends were trimmed by 0 bases and 1 base, with 4 bases remaining between them. The CDR3 length is 13 residues. The CDR3 DNA follows: TGCGCCAGCAGCCAAGATCAGTCCTACGAGCAGTACTTC. It encodes CASSQDQSYEQYF.

Regarding this clone: Other DNA variants within this sample encode the same CDR3. V and J are TRBV3-1 (or the pseudogene TRBV3-2) and TRBJ1-6; 11 bases line up with TRBD1. V lost 0 bases and J lost 6; bases outside the gene matches: 1. Germline V lookup: CDR1 LGHDT, CDR2 YNNKEL (reference sequence). The CDR3 is 16 residues long. In nucleotides, the CDR3 is TGTGCCAGCAGCCAAGAAGGGACAGGGGGTAATTCACCCCTCCACTTT. Protein: CASSQEGTGGNSPLHF.

This clone was detected only once. This chain uses TRBV7-8 with TRBJ1-3; TRBD1 matches 7 bases. The CDR3 covers 16 residues. After removal of 5 bases from V and 0 bases from J, the junction contained 7 bases not matched to a gene. CDR1 is SGHVS and CDR2 is FQNEAQ in the germline V gene. CDR3 amino acids: CASSPDRRISGNTIYF. The CDR3 DNA reads TGTGCCAGCAGCCCGGACAGGCGGATCTCTGGAAACACCATATATTTT.

The rearrangement uses TRBV10-3 and TRBJ1-1, with unresolved D. The length of the CDR3 is 15 residues. V gave up 1 base and J gave up 1 base, with 10 bases separating them. CDR1 ENHRY and CDR2 SYGVKD come from the germline V gene. This CDR3 is CAISEYEPGNTEAFF. The CDR3 bases are TGTGCCATCAGTGAGTATGAGCCAGGGAACACTGAAGCTTTCTTT.

J is TRBJ1-2 and V is TRBV10-3, with D possibly matching TRBD1 (5 bases). V gave up 8 bases and J gave up 1 base, with 11 bases separating them. CDR1 ENHRY and CDR2 SYGVKD come from the germline V gene. The CDR3 contains 13 residues. The CDR3 spells CAIATDSNYGYTF. As DNA, the CDR3 is TGTGCCATCGCGACAGACAGTAACTATGGCTACACCTTC.

This clone was counted between two and nine times. This rearrangement joins TRBV25-1 to TRBJ1-2; perhaps TRBD1 as D (6 bases). The V gene's germline CDR1 is MGHDK and CDR2 SYGVNS. V was cut by 7 bases and J by 1 base, with 13 bases left in between. This CDR3 comprises 14 residues. Here the CDR3 DNA reads TGTGCCAGCAACGGCGGGGGCAGTAACTATGGCTACACCTTC. Translating gives CASNGGGSNYGYTF.